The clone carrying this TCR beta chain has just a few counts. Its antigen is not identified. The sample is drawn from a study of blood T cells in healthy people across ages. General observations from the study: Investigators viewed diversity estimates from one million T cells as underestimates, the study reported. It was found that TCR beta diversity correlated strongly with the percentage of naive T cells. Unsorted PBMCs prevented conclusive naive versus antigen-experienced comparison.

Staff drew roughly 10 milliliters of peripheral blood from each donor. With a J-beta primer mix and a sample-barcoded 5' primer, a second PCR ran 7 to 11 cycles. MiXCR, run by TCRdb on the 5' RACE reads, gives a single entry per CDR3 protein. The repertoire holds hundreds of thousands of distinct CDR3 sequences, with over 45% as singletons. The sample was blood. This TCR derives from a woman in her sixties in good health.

This CDR3 is CSVLRGTPTQETQYF. The CDR3, as DNA: TGCAGCGTGTTGAGAGGGACACCTACTCAAGAGACCCAGTACTTC. The rearrangement uses TRBV29-1 and TRBJ2-5, with D possibly matching TRBD1 (6 bases). The V end lost 6 bases, the J end lost 2 bases, and 19 bases lay between the germline ends. Germline lookup yields CDR1 SQVTM and CDR2 ANQGSEA. The CDR3 loop spans 15 amino acids.